This T cell receptor (beta chain) derives from a study of control samples from healthy donors and cancer patients. Generated by immunoSEQ multiplex PCR, the TCRdb table keeps only in-frame clones and is missing some. The table lists 98,000 or so clones, 82% of them singletons. This clonotype was obtained from a man between 60 and 75 years old in good health. The sample comprised blood.

CDR3 sequence reads: CASRRDREANEQFF. In nucleotides, the CDR3 is TGTGCCAGCAGGAGGGACAGGGAAGCCAATGAGCAGTTCTTC. The chain carries TRBV2 and TRBJ2-1, with TRBD1 matching over 9 bases. The germline CDR1 and CDR2 sequences are SNHLY and FYNNEI. This CDR3 has 14 amino acids. J gave up 6 bases and V 6 bases, and 6 bases lay outside the gene matches.